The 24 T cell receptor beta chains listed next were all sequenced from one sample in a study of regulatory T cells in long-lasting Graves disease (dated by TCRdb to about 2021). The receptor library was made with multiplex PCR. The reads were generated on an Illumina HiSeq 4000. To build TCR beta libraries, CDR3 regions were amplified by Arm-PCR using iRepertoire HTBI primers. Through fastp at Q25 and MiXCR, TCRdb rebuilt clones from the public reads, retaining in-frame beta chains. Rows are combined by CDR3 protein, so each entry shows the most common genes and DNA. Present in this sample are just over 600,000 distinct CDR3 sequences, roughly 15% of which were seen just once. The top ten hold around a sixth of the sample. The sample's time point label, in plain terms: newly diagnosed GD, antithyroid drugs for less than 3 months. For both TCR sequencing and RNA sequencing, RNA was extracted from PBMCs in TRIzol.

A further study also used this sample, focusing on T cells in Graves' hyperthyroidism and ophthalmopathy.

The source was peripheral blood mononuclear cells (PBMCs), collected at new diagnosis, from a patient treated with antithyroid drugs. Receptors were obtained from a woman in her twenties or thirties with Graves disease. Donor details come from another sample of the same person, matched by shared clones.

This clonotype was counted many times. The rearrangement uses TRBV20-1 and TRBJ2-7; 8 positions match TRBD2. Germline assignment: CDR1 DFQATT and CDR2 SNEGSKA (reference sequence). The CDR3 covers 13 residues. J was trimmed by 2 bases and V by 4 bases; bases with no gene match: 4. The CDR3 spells CSAIGGRTYEQYF. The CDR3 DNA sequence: TGCAGTGCTATCGGCGGGAGGACCTACGAGCAGTACTTC.

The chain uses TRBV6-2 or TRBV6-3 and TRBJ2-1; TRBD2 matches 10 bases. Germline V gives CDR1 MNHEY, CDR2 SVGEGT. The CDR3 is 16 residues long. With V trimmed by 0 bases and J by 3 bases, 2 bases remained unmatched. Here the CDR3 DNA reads TGTGCCAGCAGTTACTCGCGGACTAGCGGCTACAATGAGCAGTTCTTC. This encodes CASSYSRTSGYNEQFF.

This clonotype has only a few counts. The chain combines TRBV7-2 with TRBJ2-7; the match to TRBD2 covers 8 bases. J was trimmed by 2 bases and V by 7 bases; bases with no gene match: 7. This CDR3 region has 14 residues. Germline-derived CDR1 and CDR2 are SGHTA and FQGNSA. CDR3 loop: CASTHGGGPYEQYF. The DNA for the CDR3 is TGTGCCAGCACCCACGGGGGGGGCCCCTACGAGCAGTACTTC.

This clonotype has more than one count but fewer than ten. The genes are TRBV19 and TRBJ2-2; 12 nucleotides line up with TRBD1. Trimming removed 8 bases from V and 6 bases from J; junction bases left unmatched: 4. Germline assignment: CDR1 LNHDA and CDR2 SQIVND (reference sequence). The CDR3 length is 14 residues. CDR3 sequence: CASWDRGLAGELFF. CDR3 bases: TGTGCCAGTTGGGACAGGGGGCTGGCCGGGGAGCTGTTTTTT.

The chain's CDR3 is CASSVDSRNEQFF. In nucleotides, the CDR3 is TGTGCCAGCAGCGTGGACAGTCGGAATGAGCAGTTCTTC. This chain joins TRBV6-1 and TRBJ2-1; perhaps TRBD1 as D (6 bases). V lost 6 bases to trimming and J lost 7 bases, with 13 bases between them. From germline, CDR1 is MNHNS and CDR2 SASEGT. The CDR3 is 13 amino acids.

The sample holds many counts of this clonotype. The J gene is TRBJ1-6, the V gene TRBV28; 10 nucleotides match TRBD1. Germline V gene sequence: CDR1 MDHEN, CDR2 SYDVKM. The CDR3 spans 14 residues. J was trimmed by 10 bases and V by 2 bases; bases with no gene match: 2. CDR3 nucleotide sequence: TGTGCCAGCAGTTTAGGACAGGGGGGATCACCCCTCCACTTT. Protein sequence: CASSLGQGGSPLHF.

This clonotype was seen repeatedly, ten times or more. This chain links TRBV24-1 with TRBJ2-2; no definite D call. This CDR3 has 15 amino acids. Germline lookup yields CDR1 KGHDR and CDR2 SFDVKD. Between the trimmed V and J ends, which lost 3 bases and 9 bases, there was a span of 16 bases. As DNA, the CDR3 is TGTGCCACCAGTGATCCGCGGACCCAGACCCGGGAGCTGTTTTTT. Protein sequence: CATSDPRTQTRELFF.

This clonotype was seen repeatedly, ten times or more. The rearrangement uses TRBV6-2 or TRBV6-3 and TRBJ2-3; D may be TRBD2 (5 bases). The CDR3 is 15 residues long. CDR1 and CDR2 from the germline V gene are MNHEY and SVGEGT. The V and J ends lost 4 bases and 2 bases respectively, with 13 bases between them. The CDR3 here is CASSFSWTYTDTQYF. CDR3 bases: TGTGCCAGCAGTTTCAGTTGGACTTACACAGATACGCAGTATTTT.

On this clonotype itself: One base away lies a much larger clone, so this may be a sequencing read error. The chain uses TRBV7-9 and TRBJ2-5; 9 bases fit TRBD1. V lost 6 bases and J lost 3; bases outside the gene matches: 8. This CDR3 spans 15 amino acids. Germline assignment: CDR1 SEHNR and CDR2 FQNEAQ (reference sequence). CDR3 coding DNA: TGTGCCAGCAGAAGACAGGGGGTGTTGGAAGAGACCCAGTACTTC. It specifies CASRRQGVLEETQYF.

The CDR3 nucleotides read TGCGCCAGCAGCCTACTCGATGGACAGGGAACCAAAAACATTCAGTACTTC. Translating gives CASSLLDGQGTKNIQYF. This chain connects TRBV5-1 to TRBJ2-4; 8 bases agree with TRBD1. This CDR3 has 17 amino acids. V lost 4 bases and J lost 2; bases outside the gene matches: 11. Germline CDR1 is SGHRS and CDR2 is YFSETQ.

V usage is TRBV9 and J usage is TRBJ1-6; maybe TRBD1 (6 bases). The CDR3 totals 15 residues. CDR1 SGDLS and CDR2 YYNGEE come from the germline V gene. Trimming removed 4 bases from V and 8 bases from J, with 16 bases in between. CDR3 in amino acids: CASSSSGAGYSPLHF. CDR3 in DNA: TGTGCCAGCAGCTCCTCAGGGGCGGGGTATTCACCCCTCCACTTT.

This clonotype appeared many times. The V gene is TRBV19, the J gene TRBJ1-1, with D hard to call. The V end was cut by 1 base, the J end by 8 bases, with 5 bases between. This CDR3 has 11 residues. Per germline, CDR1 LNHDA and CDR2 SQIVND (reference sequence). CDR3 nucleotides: TGTGCCAGTAGTATAGCGGTCGAAGCTTTCTTT. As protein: CASSIAVEAFF. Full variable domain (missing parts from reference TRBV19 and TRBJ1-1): DGGITQSPKYLFRKEGQNVTLSCEQNLNHDAMYWYRQDPGQGLRLIYYSQIVNDFQKGDIAEGYSVSREKKESFPLTVTSAQKNPTAFYLCASSIAVEAFFGQGTRLTVV.

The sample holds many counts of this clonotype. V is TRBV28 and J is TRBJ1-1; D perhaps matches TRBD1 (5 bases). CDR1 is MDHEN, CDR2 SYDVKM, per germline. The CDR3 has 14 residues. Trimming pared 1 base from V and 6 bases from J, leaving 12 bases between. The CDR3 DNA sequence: TGTGCCAGCAGTTTATTCAGGGTAAGCGCTGAAGCTTTCTTT. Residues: CASSLFRVSAEAFF.

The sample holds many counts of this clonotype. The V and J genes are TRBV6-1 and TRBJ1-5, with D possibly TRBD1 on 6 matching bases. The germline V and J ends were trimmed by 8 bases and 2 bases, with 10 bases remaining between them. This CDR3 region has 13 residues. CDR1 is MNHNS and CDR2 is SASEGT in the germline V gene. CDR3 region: CASGGPGNQPQHF. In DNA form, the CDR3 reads TGTGCCAGCGGGGGGCCTGGCAATCAGCCCCAGCATTTT.

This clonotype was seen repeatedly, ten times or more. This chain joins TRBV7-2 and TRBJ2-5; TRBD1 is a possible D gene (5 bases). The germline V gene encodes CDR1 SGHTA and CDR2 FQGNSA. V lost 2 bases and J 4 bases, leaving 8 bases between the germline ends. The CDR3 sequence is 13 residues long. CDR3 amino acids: CASSLFRAETQYF. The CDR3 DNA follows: TGTGCCAGCAGCTTATTCAGGGCAGAGACCCAGTACTTC.

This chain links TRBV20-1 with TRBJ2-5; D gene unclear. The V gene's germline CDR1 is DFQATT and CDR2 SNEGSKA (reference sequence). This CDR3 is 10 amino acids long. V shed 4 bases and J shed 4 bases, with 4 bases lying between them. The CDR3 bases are TGCAGTGCTATGGGAGAGACCCAGTACTTC. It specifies CSAMGETQYF.

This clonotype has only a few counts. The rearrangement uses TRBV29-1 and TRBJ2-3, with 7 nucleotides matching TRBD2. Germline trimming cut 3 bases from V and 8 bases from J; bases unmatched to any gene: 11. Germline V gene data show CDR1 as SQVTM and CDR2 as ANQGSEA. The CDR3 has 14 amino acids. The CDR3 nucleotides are TGCAGCGTTGAGTTTCCGGGGGGTTGGGGTACGCAGTATTTT. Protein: CSVEFPGGWGTQYF.

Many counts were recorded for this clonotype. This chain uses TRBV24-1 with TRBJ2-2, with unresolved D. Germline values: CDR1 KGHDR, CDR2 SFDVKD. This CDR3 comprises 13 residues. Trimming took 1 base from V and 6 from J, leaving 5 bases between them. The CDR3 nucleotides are TGTGCCACCAGTGATTTTTTGGCCGGGGAGCTGTTTTTT. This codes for CATSDFLAGELFF.

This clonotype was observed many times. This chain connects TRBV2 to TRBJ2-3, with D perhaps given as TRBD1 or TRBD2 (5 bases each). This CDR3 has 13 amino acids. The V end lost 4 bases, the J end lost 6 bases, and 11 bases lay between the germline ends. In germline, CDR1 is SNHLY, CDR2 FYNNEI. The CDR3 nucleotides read TGTGCCAGCAGTGGGGGACCGAGGGATACGCAGTATTTT. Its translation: CASSGGPRDTQYF.

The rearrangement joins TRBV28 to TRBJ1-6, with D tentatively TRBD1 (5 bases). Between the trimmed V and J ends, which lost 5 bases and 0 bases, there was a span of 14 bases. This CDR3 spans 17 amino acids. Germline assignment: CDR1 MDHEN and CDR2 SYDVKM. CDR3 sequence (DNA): TGTGCCAGCAGTCCCCGCGGGGCGAGCTCCTATAATTCACCCCTCCACTTT. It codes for CASSPRGASSYNSPLHF.

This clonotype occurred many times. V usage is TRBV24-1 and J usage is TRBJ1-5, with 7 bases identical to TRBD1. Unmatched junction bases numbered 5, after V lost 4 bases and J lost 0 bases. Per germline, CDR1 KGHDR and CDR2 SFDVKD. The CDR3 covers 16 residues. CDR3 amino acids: CATSDRDSDSNQPQHF. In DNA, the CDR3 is TGTGCCACCAGTGACCGGGACAGTGATAGCAATCAGCCCCAGCATTTT.

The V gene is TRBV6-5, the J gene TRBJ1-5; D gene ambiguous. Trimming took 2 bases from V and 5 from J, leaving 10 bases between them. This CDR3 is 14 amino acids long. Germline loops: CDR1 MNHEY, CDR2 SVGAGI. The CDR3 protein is CASSYNRRDQPQHF. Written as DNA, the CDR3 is TGTGCCAGCAGTTACAATAGGAGAGATCAGCCCCAGCATTTT.

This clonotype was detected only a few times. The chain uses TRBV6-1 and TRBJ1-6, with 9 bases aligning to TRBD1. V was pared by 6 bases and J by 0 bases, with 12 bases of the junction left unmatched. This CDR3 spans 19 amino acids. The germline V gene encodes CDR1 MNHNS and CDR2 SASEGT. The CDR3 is CASRNPGQGITSYNSPLHF. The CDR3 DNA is TGTGCCAGCAGGAATCCGGGACAGGGTATTACCTCCTATAATTCACCCCTCCACTTT.

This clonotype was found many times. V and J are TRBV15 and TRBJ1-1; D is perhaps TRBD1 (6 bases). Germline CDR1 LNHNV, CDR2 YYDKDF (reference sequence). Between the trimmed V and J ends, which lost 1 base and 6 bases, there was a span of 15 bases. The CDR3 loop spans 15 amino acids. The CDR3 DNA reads TGTGCCACCAGCAGAGGAACAGGGTCCGAGGCTGAAGCTTTCTTT. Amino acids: CATSRGTGSEAEAFF. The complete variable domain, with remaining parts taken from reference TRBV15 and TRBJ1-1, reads DAMVIQNPRYQVTQFGKPVTLSCSQTLNHNVMYWYQQKSSQAPKLLFHYYDKDFNNEADTPDNFQSRRPNTSFCFLDIRSPGLGDTAMYLCATSRGTGSEAEAFFGQGTRLTVV.